Described below is a single T cell receptor beta chain sequence and its context. In the authors' methods: Reference gene primers were amplified, and this amplification served to estimate nucleated cell counts. Profiled with immunoSEQ multiplex PCR; TCRdb holds only in-frame clones, not every one. V, J and clone size are taken as reported in that table, and D and trimming were inferred from the DNA itself. Of 150,000 to 200,000 clones in the sample, under 85% are singletons; the top ten hold roughly 17%. The CDR3 consists of 14 residues. The germline V gene encodes CDR1 SGHRS and CDR2 YFSETQ. The V segment lost 4 bases and the J segment 8 bases; nucleotides outside the gene matches: 7. These data originate in a study of blood T cell repertoires in COVID-19.

This sequence joins TRBV5-1 and TRBJ2-1; 9 bases are a match to TRBD1. The source of this sequence is a man in his fifties or sixties with active or convalescent COVID-19. The sequenced material came from peripheral blood. As DNA, the CDR3 is TGCGCCAGCAGCCTAGGACAGGGGAGGGATGAGCAGTTCTTC. Amino acid sequence: CASSLGQGRDEQFF.